This T cell receptor beta chain was observed in a study of blood T cell repertoires in COVID-19. The data were produced by immunoSEQ multiplex PCR, yet TCRdb's version contains in-frame clones alone and is incomplete. The data hold around 130,000 clones, with 84% observed a single time. Sequenced input: peripheral blood. The TCR comes from a young woman who had recovered from COVID-19.

The CDR3 loop is CASSLAGTSGPTDTQYF. The CDR3 nucleotides read TGTGCCAGCAGCTTAGCTGGAACTAGCGGCCCCACAGATACGCAGTATTTT. The chain has TRBV7-2 and TRBJ2-3; TRBD2 agrees at 8 bases. V shed 0 bases and J 2 bases; nucleotides not matched to a gene: 7. This CDR3 comprises 17 residues. Germline V gives CDR1 SGHTA, CDR2 FQGNSA. The complete variable domain, with remaining parts taken from reference TRBV7-2 and TRBJ2-3, reads GAGVSQSPSNKVTEKGKDVELRCDPISGHTALYWYRQSLGQGLEFLIYFQGNSAPDKSGLPSDRFSAERTGGSVSTLTIQRTQQEDSAVYLCASSLAGTSGPTDTQYFGPGTRLTVL.